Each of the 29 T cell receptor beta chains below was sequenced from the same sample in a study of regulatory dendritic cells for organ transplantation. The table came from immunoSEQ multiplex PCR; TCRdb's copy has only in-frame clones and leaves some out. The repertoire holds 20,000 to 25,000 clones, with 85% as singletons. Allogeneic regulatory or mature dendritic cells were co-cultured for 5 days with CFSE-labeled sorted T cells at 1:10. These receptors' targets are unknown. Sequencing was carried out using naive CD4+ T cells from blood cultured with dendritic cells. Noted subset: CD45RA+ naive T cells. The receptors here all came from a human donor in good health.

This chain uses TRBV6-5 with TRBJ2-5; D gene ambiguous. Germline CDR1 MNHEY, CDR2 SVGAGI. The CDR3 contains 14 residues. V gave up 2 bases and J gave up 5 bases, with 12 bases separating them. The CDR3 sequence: CASSYGQARETQYF. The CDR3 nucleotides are TGTGCCAGCAGTTACGGGCAGGCTCGGGAGACCCAGTACTTC.

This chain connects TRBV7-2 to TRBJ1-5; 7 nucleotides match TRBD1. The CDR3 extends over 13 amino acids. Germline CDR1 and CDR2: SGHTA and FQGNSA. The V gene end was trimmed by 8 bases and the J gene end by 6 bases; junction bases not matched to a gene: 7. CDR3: CASAAAGGQPQHF. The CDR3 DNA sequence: TGTGCCAGCGCTGCGGCAGGGGGTCAGCCCCAGCATTTT.

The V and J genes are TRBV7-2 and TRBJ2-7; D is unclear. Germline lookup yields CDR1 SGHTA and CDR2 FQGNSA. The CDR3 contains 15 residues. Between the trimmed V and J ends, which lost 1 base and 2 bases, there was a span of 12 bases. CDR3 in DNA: TGTGCCAGCAGCTTAGGTTCGGCCGCTACCTACGAGCAGTACTTC. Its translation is CASSLGSAATYEQYF.

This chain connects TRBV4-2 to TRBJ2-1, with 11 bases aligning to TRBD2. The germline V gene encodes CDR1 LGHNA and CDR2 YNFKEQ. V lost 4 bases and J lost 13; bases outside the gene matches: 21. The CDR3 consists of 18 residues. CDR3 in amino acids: CASSPPLAGGYRTMGQFF. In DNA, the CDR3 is TGTGCCAGCAGCCCCCCCCTAGCGGGGGGCTACCGGACAATGGGACAGTTCTTC.

The chain's CDR3 is CASSVQSGPYEQYF. The CDR3 DNA sequence: TGTGCCAGCAGCGTACAGTCAGGGCCCTACGAGCAGTACTTC. The chain links TRBV9 to TRBJ2-7, with a possible D match to TRBD1 (5 bases). Trimming stripped 1 base from V and 2 bases from J, with 10 bases between. This CDR3 contains 14 residues. Germline CDR1 reads SGDLS; CDR2 reads YYNGEE. The complete variable domain, with remaining parts taken from reference TRBV9 and TRBJ2-7, reads DSGVTQTPKHLITATGQRVTLRCSPRSGDLSVYWYQQSLDQGLQFLIQYYNGEERAKGNILERFSAQQFPDLHSELNLSSLELGDSALYFCASSVQSGPYEQYFGPGTRLTVT.

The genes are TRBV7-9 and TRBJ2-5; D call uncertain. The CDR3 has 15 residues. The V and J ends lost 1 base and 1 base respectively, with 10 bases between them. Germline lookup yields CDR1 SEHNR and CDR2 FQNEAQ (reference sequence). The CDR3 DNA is TGTGCCAGCAGCTTAGTAGCCTACATCCAAGAGACCCAGTACTTC. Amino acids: CASSLVAYIQETQYF.

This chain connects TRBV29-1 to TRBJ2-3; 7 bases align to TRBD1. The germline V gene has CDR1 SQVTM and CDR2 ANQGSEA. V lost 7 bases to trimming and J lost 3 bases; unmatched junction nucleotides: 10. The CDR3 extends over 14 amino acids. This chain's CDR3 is CSGQDRAGTDTQYF. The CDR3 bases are TGCAGCGGGCAAGACAGGGCAGGGACAGATACGCAGTATTTT.

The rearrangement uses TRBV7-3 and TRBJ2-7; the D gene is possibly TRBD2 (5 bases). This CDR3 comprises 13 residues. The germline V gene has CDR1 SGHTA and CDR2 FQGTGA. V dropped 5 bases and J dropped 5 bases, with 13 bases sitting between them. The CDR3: CASSPQDGNEQYF. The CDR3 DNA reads TGTGCCAGCAGCCCCCAGGACGGGAACGAGCAGTACTTC. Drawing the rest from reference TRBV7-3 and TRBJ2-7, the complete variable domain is GAGVSQTPSNKVTEKGKYVELRCDPISGHTALYWYRQSLGQGPEFLIYFQGTGAADDSGLPNDRFFAVRPEGSVSTLKIQRTERGDSAVYLCASSPQDGNEQYFGPGTRLTVT.

Written as DNA, the CDR3 is TGTGCCAGCAGCCTACAGGGGGTGAGGACAGATACGCAGTATTTT. Protein product: CASSLQGVRTDTQYF. This chain uses TRBV7-2 with TRBJ2-3; 8 bases are a match to TRBD1. Germline CDR1 SGHTA, CDR2 FQGNSA. The CDR3 contains 15 residues. V was clipped by 5 bases and J by 3 bases; unmatched bases: 7. The full variable domain, its missing parts supplied by reference TRBV7-2 and TRBJ2-3, is GAGVSQSPSNKVTEKGKDVELRCDPISGHTALYWYRQSLGQGLEFLIYFQGNSAPDKSGLPSDRFSAERTGGSVSTLTIQRTQQEDSAVYLCASSLQGVRTDTQYFGPGTRLTVL.

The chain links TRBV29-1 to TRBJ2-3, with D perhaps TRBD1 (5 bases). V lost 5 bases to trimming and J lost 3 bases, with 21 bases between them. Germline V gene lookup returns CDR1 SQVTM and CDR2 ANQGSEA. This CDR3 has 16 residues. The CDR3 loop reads CSVSAIKGMRTDTQYF. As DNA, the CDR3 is TGCAGCGTTTCGGCCATTAAGGGGATGAGGACAGATACGCAGTATTTT.

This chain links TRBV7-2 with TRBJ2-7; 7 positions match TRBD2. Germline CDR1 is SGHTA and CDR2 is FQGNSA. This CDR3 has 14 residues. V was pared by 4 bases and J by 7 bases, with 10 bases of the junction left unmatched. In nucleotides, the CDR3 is TGTGCCAGCAGCTCTAGGCCCGGACTAGGGGAGCAGTACTTC. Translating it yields CASSSRPGLGEQYF.

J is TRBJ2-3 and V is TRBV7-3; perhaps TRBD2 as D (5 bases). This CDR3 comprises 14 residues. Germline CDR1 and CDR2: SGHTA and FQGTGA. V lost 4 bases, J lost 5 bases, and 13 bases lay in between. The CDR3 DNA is TGTGCCAGCAGCTCCGGTGTTCGGGGAGATACGCAGTATTTT. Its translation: CASSSGVRGDTQYF.

In DNA, the CDR3 is TGTGCCAGCAGTTTAACCTGGGTCAAGGGCTACAATGAGCAGTTCTTC. Its translation: CASSLTWVKGYNEQFF. The chain employs TRBV28 and TRBJ2-1; D is unresolved. Looked up from germline, CDR1 is MDHEN and CDR2 is SYDVKM. CDR3 length: 16 amino acids. Trimming removed 2 bases from V and 3 bases from J, with 14 bases in between.

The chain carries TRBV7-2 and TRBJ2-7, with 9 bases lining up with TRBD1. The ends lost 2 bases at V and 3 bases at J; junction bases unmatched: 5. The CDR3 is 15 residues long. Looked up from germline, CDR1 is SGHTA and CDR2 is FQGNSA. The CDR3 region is CASSLHGQGRYEQYF. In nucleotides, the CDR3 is TGTGCCAGCAGCTTACACGGACAGGGGCGCTACGAGCAGTACTTC.

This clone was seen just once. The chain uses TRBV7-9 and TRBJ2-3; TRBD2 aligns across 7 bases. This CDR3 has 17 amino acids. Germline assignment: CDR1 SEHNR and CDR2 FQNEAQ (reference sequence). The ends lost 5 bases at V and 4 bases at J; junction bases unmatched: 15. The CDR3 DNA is TGTGCCAGCAGCCTCCGAAGACTTCTACGGGAGGCAGATACGCAGTATTTT. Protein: CASSLRRLLREADTQYF.

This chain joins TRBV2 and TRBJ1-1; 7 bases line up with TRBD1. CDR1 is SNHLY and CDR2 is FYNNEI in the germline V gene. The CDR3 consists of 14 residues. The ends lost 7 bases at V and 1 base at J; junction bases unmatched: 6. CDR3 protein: CASKNNRGNTEAFF. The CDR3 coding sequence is TGTGCCAGCAAGAATAACAGGGGGAACACTGAAGCTTTCTTT.

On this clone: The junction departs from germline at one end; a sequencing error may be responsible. CDR3 sequence: CASSPLSGGGTDTQYF. CDR3 nucleotides: TGTGCCAGCTCACCACTGTCCGGGGGGGGCACGGATACGCAGTATTTT. The chain links TRBV18 to TRBJ2-3; 8 nucleotides match TRBD2. Per the germline V gene, CDR1 is KGHSH and CDR2 is LQKENI. The CDR3 consists of 16 residues.

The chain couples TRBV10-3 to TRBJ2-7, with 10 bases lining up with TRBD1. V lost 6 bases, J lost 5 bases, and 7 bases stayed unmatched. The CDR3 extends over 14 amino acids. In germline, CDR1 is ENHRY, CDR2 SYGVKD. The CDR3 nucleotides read TGTGCCATCAGAACCGGGACAGGGGACCACGAGCAGTACTTC. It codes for CAIRTGTGDHEQYF.

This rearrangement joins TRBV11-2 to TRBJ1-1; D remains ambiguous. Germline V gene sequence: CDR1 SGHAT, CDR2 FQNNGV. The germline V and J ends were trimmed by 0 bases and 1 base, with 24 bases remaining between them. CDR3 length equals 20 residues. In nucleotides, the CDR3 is TGTGCCAGCAGCTTAGATTTAGTGGTATGGAGGGAACTTAAGAACACTGAAGCTTTCTTT. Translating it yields CASSLDLVVWRELKNTEAFF.

The CDR3 loop reads CASSPPPGYGYTF. For the CDR3, the DNA is TGTGCCAGCAGCCCCCCCCCAGGCTATGGCTACACCTTC. V and J are TRBV7-9 and TRBJ1-2, with D hard to call. The CDR3 is 13 residues long. The germline gives CDR1 SEHNR, CDR2 FQNEAQ (reference sequence). Trimming pared 5 bases from V and 4 bases from J, leaving 11 bases between.

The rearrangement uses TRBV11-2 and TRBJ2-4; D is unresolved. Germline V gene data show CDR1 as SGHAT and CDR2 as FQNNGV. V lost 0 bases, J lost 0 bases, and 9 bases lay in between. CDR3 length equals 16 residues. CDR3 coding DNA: TGTGCCAGCAGCTTAGATAACCGATTAGCCAAAAACATTCAGTACTTC. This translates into CASSLDNRLAKNIQYF.

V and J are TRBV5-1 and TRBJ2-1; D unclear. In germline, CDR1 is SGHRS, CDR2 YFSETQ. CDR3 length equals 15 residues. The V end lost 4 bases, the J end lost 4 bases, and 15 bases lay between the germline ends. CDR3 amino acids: CASSPLSELYNEQFF. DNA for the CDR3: TGCGCCAGCAGCCCTTTGTCGGAGCTTTACAATGAGCAGTTCTTC. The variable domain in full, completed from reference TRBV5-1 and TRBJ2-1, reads KAGVTQTPRYLIKTRGQQVTLSCSPISGHRSVSWYQQTPGQGLQFLFEYFSETQRNKGNFPGRFSGRQFSNSRSEMNVSTLELGDSALYLCASSPLSELYNEQFFGPGTRLTVL.

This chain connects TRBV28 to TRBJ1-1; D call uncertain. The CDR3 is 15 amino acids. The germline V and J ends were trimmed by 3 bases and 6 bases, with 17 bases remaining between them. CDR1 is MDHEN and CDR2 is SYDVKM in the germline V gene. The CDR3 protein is CASSFRYSTHAEAFF. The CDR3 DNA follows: TGTGCCAGCAGTTTTCGTTACAGTACTCACGCTGAAGCTTTCTTT.

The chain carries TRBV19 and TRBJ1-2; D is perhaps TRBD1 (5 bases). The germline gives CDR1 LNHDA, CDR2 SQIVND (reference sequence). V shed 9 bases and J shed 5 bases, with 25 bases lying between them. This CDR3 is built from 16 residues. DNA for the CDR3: TGTGCCAGCCGACCCCCTCCGGGACTGGGTAGATATGGCTACACCTTC. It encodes CASRPPPGLGRYGYTF.

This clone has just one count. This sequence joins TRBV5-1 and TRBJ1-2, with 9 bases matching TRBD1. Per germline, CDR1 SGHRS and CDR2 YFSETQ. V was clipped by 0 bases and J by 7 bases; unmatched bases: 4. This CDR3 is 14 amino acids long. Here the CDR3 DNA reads TGCGCCAGCAGCTTGGACAGGGGGCAAGGTGGCTACACCTTC. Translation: CASSLDRGQGGYTF.

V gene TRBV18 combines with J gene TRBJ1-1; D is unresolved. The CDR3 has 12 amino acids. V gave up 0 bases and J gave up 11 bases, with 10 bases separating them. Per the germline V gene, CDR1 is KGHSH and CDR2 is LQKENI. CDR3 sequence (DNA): TGTGCCAGCTCACCACCCGGCGATGGGGCTTTCTTT. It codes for CASSPPGDGAFF.

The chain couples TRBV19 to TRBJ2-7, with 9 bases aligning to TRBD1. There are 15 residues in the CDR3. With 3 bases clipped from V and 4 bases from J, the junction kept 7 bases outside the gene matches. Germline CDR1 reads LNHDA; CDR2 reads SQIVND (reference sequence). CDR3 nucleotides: TGTGCCAGTAGTATTTGGGACAGGGAGATGTACGAGCAGTACTTC. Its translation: CASSIWDREMYEQYF.

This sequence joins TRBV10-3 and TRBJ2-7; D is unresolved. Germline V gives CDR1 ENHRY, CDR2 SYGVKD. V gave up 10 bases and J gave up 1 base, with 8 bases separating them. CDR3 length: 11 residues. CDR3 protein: CATRVSYEQYF. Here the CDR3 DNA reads TGTGCCACAAGGGTGTCCTACGAGCAGTACTTC.

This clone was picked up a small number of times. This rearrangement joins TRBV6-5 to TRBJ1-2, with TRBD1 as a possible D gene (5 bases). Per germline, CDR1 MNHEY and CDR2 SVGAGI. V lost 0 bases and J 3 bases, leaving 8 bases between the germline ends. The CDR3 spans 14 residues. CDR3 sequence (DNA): TGTGCCAGCAGTTACTCGCGGACACACTATGGCTACACCTTC. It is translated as CASSYSRTHYGYTF.